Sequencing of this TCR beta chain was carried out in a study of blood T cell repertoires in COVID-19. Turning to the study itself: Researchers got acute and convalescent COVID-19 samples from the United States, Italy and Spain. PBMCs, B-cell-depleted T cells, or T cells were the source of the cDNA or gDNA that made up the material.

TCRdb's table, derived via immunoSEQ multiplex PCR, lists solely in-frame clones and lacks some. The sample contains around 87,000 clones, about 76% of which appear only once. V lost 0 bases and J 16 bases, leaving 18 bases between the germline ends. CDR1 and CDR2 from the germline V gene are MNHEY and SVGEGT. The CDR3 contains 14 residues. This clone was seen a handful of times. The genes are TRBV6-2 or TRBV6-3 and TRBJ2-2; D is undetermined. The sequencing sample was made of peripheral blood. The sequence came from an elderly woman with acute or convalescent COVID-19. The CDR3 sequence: CASSYSSIPTLQFF. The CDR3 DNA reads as TGTGCCAGCAGTTACTCGAGCATCCCAACCCTTCAGTTTTTT.